Following are 4 T cell receptor beta chains from one sample sequenced in a study of blood T cells in healthy people across ages. Combining a sample-barcoded 5' primer with a J-beta primer mix, a second PCR ran for roughly 6 to 12 cycles. TCRdb reanalysed the 5' RACE reads using MiXCR and keeps one entry per CDR3 protein. The sample has some 1,800,000 distinct CDR3 sequences; approximately 40% are singletons. Sequencing was performed on blood. These receptors originate from a human donor in good health.

This chain uses TRBV5-1 with TRBJ2-7; tentative D call: TRBD2 (6 bases). Deletions cut 1 base from V and 2 bases from J, with 22 bases between. Germline CDR1 and CDR2: SGHRS and YFSETQ. The CDR3 runs to 18 residues. The CDR3 loop is CASSLYPALRGRTYEQYF. The CDR3 DNA follows: TGCGCCAGCAGCTTGTATCCGGCTTTGCGGGGACGCACCTACGAGCAGTACTTC.

For this clonotype: A read error may account for a junction end that differs from germline. The genes are TRBV7-2 and TRBJ2-5, with 11 bases fitting TRBD2. The CDR3 extends over 14 amino acids. In germline, CDR1 is SGHTA, CDR2 FQGNSA. The chain's CDR3 is CASSFSGGAEEQYF. In nucleotides, the CDR3 is TGTGCTAGCAGCTTTAGCGGGGGGGCCGAAGAGCAGTACTTC.

This clonotype occurred a few times. This chain joins TRBV28 and TRBJ2-5; D is unclear. Trimming removed 8 bases from V and 1 base from J, with 11 bases in between. The germline gives CDR1 MDHEN, CDR2 SYDVKM. The CDR3 runs to 13 residues. The CDR3 loop is CASYNRVQETQYF. CDR3 nucleotide sequence: TGTGCCAGCTACAACCGGGTCCAAGAGACCCAGTACTTC.

This clonotype was counted a few times. The rearrangement links TRBV4-3 to TRBJ1-1, with D unresolved. The CDR3 totals 16 residues. Germline V gene data show CDR1 as LGHNA and CDR2 as YSLEER. V was cut by 0 bases and J by 1 base, with 12 bases left in between. CDR3: CASSQDYHGRNTEAFF. DNA of the CDR3: TGCGCCAGCAGCCAAGATTATCACGGCCGGAACACTGAAGCTTTCTTT.